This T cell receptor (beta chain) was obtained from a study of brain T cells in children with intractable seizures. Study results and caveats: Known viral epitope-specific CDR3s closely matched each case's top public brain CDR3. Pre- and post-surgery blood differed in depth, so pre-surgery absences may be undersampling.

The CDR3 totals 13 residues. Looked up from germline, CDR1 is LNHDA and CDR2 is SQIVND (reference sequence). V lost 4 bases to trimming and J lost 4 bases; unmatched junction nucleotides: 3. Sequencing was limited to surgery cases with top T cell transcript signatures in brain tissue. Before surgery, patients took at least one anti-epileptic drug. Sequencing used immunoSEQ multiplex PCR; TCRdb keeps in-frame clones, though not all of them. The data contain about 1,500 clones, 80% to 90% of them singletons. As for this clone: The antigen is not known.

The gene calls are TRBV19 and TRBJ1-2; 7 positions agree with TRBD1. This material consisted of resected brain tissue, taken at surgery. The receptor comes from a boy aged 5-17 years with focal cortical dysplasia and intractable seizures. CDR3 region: CASSKDRVYGYTF. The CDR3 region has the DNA TGTGCCAGTAGTAAAGACAGGGTCTATGGCTACACCTTC.